The T cell receptor beta chain under discussion was sequenced for a study of spatial heterogeneity in lung cancer. Study-level background: Combinations of a unique TCR and a UMI were tallied in raw reads, and on average each appeared more than ten times.

This clonotype was detected a few times. No antigen is known for it. TCR cDNA molecules were tagged individually, and each one carried a unique molecular identifier. TCRdb used MiXCR to reprocess the 5' RACE reads, holding one entry per CDR3 protein. The sample contains tens of thousands of distinct CDR3 sequences, approximately 8.6% of which appear only once. This CDR3 comprises 15 residues. Time point indicated: sample taken at primary tumor resection. Frozen PBMC, nontumor lung or tumor provided whole RNA, which was sequenced unsorted. The donor group consisted of around 66 patients who had untreated, early-stage non-small cell lung cancer. Study-wide results and caveats: Blood carried ubiquitous expanded tumor TCRs more at resection than follow-up.

The sequence was obtained from a male donor with early-stage non-small cell lung cancer. The chain joins TRBV21-1 to TRBJ2-1; the D call TRBD2 from the table was never checked on the DNA. TRBV21-1 is a pseudogene segment. The sequences come from PBMCs, collected at surgery. The CDR3, as DNA: TGTGCCAGCAGCCAATGGGACGCGGGTCGCAATGAGCAGTTCTTC. Translated: CASSQWDAGRNEQFF.